This section outlines one T cell receptor (beta chain) sequence together with its context. Antigen specificity is unknown. Using a J-beta primer mix together with a sample-barcoded 5' primer, a second PCR was run for about 7 to 12 cycles. A tag from a template-switch adaptor with 12 random nucleotides marked each cDNA molecule. TCRdb ran MiXCR on the 5' RACE reads and lists one entry per CDR3 protein. The profile shows over 700,000 distinct CDR3 sequences, around 25% of them singletons. This entry is derived from a study of blood T cells in healthy people across ages. General study points: Diversity of TCR beta per million T cells declined in a roughly linear way with age. No one knew whether donors had CMV, which possibly confounded expanded clonotype changes.

Trimming shortened V by 3 bases and J by 5 bases, and 8 bases separated the two germline ends. This CDR3 spans 13 amino acids. Germline V lookup: CDR1 WNHNN, CDR2 SYGVQD (reference sequence). The same sample was also studied in work on T cells of mothers and their children. From that paper: Second-PCR amplification with M1S added sample barcodes and 2-4 random nucleotides.

This clonotype originated in a boy between 5 and 17 years old in good health. What was sequenced was blood. This sequence joins TRBV10-1 and TRBJ1-5; D gene unclear. Written as DNA, the CDR3 is TGCGCCAGCAGTGACAGGCGGGATCAGCCCCAGCATTTT. Translation: CASSDRRDQPQHF.